This paragraph reports one T cell receptor (beta chain). What it recognizes is unknown. These data are taken from a study of graft-versus-host responses after intestinal transplantation. The overall study: Every recipient had anti-thymocyte globulin induction and two to four years of tacrolimus plus steroids.

V shed 2 bases and J shed 7 bases, with 9 bases lying between them. The CDR3 is made up of 13 amino acids. Looked up from germline, CDR1 is KGHSH and CDR2 is LQKENI. Notes on the study in general: High graft-versus-host to host-versus-graft clonal ratios were found in allografts of patients who had graft-donor T cell macrochimerism. Peak circulating GvH clone levels tracked with early post-transplant HvG declines.

Profiling relied on immunoSEQ multiplex PCR, and the TCRdb table lists in-frame clones only, not all of them. The table includes around 97,000 clones, about nine tenths detected once. Sequences were derived from unstimulated CD4+ T cells sorted from spleen or lymph node cells, sampled before transplant. The chain links TRBV18 to TRBJ2-1; D is perhaps TRBD1 (6 bases). The origin of this receptor is a human donor who was the organ donor for an intestinal transplant. CDR3 nucleotide sequence: TGTGCCAGCTCACCAAGTAGGGGGAATGAGCAGTTCTTC. Translating it yields CASSPSRGNEQFF.